This T cell receptor beta chain was sequenced during a study of cytomegalovirus exposure and HLA in healthy donors. The PCR contained 60 Vbeta and 13 Jbeta primers. Measured with immunoSEQ multiplex PCR; TCRdb has only the in-frame clones, and not every one. The table includes around 92,000 clones, roughly 82% detected once. On this clone itself: The antigen remains undetermined.

Broader study findings: Immune exposure data for these donors was limited to CMV serostatus. Association of 16,951 TCR beta sequences with HLA alleles was found at 0.05 false discovery rate in a later analysis.

Trimming stripped 0 bases from V and 7 bases from J, with 8 bases between. The CDR3 contains 14 residues. Germline V CDR1 and CDR2: SGHTS, YDEGEE. The sequenced sample was PBMCs. This TCR was recovered from a human donor in good health. The rearrangement uses TRBV5-8 and TRBJ1-6, with a tentative D call TRBD1 (5 bases). The CDR3 nucleotides are TGTGCCAGCAGCTTGGACAGACAGAATTCACCCCTCCACTTT. Encoded protein: CASSLDRQNSPLHF.